This paragraph reports one T cell receptor (beta chain). The data stem from a study of T cell responses to AZD1222 COVID-19 vaccine. In the study overall: Second-dose groups at about 4 or about 12 weeks were pooled.

Clones were sequenced by immunoSEQ multiplex PCR, and TCRdb holds only the in-frame ones, with some missing. Of approximately 150,000 clones listed, 80% to 95% were seen once; the top ten hold approximately 1.4%. Germline loops: CDR1 SGHTA, CDR2 FQGNSA. Trimming took off 5 bases at V and 6 bases at J, with 13 bases between the two ends. The CDR3 spans 13 residues. V is TRBV7-2 and J is TRBJ1-2, with D hard to call. The sequencing here drew on peripheral blood, taken on day 0 of AZD1222 vaccination. This TCR was sampled from an adult in good health. For the CDR3, the DNA is TGTGCCAGCAGCCCGCTCCCCCTTCATGGCTACACCTTC. Protein: CASSPLPLHGYTF.